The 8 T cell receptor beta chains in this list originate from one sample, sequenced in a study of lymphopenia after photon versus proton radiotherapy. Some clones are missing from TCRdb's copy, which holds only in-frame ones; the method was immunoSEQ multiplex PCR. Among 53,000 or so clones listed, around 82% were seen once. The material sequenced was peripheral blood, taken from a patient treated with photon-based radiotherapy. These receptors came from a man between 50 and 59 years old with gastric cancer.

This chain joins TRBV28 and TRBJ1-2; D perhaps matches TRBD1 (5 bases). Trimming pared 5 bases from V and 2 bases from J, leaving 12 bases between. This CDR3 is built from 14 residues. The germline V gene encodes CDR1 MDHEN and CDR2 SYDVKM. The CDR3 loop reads CASSVVRDNYGYTF. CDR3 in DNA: TGTGCCAGCAGTGTCGTCCGGGACAACTATGGCTACACCTTC.

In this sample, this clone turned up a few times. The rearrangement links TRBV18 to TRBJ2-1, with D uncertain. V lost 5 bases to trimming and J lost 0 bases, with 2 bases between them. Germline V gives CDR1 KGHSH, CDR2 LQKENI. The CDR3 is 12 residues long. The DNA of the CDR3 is TGTGCCAGCTCAGACTCCTACAATGAGCAGTTCTTC. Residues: CASSDSYNEQFF. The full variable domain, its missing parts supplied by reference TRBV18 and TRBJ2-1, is NAGVMQNPRHLVRRRGQEARLRCSPMKGHSHVYWYRQLPEEGLKFMVYLQKENIIDESGMPKERFSAEFPKEGPSILRIQQVVRGDSAAYFCASSDSYNEQFFGPGTRLTVL.

CDR3 DNA sequence: TGCGCCAGCAGCCAAGGTCAGCGGGAGATATTAGGAGAGACCCAGTACTTC. Translating gives CASSQGQREILGETQYF. This rearrangement joins TRBV4-1 to TRBJ2-5; 8 positions match TRBD2. The CDR3 has 17 residues. From germline, CDR1 is MGHRA and CDR2 YSYEKL. V lost 1 base to trimming and J lost 4 bases; unmatched junction nucleotides: 11.

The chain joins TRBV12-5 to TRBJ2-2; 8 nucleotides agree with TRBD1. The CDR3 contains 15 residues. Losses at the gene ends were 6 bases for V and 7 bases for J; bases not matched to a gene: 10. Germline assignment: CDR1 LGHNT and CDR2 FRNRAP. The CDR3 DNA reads TGTGCTAGTGGGTTACAAACAGGGGGTATCGGGGAGCTGTTTTTT. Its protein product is CASGLQTGGIGELFF.

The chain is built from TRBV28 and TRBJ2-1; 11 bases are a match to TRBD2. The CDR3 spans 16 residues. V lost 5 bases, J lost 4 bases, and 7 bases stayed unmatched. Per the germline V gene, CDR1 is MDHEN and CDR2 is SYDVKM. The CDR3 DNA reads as TGTGCCAGCAGTCTCCGGACTAGCGGGCTTTACAATGAGCAGTTCTTC. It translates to CASSLRTSGLYNEQFF.

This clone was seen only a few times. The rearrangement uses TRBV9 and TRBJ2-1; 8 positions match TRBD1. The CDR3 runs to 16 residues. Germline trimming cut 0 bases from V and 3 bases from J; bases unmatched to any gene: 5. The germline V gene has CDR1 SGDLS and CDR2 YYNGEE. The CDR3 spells CASSVVGQGIYNEQFF. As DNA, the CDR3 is TGTGCCAGCAGCGTAGTTGGACAGGGTATCTACAATGAGCAGTTCTTC.

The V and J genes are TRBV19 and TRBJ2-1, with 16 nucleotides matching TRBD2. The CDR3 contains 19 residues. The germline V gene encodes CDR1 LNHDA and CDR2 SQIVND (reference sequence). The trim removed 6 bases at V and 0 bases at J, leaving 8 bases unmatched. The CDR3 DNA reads TGTGCCAGTAGGAATTGGGGACTAGCGGGAGGGAGCTCCTACAATGAGCAGTTCTTC. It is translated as CASRNWGLAGGSSYNEQFF.

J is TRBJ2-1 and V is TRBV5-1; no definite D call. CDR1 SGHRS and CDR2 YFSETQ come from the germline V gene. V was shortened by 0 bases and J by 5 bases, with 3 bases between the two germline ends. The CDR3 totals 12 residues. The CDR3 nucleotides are TGCGCCAGCAGCTTGGGAAACAATGAGCAGTTCTTC. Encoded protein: CASSLGNNEQFF.